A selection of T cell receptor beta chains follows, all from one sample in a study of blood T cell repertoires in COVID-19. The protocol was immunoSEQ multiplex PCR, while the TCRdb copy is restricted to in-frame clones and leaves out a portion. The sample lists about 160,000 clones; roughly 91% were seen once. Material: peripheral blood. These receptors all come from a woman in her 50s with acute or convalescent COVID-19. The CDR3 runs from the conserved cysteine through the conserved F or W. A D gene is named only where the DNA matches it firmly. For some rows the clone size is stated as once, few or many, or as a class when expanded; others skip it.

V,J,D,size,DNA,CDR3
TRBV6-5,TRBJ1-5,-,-,TGTGCCAGCAGTTACAGAGAGGGCAATCAGCCCCAGCATTTT,CASSYREGNQPQHF
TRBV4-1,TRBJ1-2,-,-,TGCGCCAGCAGCTCGTACAGGGATGGCTACACCTTC,CASSSYRDGYTF
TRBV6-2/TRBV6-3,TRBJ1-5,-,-,TGTGCCAGCAGTTACACGACAGTACCTCAGCCCCAGCATTTT,CASSYTTVPQPQHF
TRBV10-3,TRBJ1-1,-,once,TGTGCCATCAGATCCTCAGGGGAAACTGAAGCTTTCTTT,CAIRSSGETEAFF
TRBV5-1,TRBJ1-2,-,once,TGCGCCAGCAGAGCGGGACGGACTGCGAACTATGGCTACACCTTC,CASRAGRTANYGYTF
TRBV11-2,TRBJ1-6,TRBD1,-,TGTGCCAGCAGCACCATGGACAGGAATCGTTCACCCCTCCACTTT,CASSTMDRNRSPLHF
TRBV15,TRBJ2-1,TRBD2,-,TGTGCCACCAGCAGAAAGCGGGAGGGCTCCAACAATGAGCAGTTCTTC,CATSRKREGSNNEQFF
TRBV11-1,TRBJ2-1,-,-,TGTGCCAGCAGCTTAGTAGAAGGGGTTGAGCAGTTCTTC,CASSLVEGVEQFF
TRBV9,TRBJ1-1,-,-,TGTGCCAGCAGCTCCATTGGGGCCTCGGGAGCTTTCTTT,CASSSIGASGAFF
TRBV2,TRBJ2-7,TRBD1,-,TGTGCCAGCAGTTCCGACAGGGGGCTCAACGAGCAGTACTTC,CASSSDRGLNEQYF
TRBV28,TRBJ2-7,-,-,TGTGCCAGCAGTTTATTAGTCAAGTCCTACGAGCAGTACTTC,CASSLLVKSYEQYF
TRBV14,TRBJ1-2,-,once,TGTGCCAGCAGCCAAGAAAGACCAATAGCGGCCCTACCTTATGGCTACACCTTC,CASSQERPIAALPYGYTF
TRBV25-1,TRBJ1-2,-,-,TGTGCCAGCAGTGAAGGCTCCGGACAGTATGGCTACACCTTC,CASSEGSGQYGYTF
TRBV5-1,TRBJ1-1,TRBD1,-,TGCGCCAGCAGCAAAGGGACAGATTTCAACACTGAAGCTTTCTTT,CASSKGTDFNTEAFF
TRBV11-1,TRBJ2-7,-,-,TGTGCCAGCAGCTTTAACGGTGACGAGCAGTACTTC,CASSFNGDEQYF
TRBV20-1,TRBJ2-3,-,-,TGCAGTTGTCTACTAGATACGCAGTATTTT,CSCLLDTQYF
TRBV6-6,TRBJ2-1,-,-,TGTGCCAGCAGTTACTCCCAGGGAAACAATGAGCAGTTCTTC,CASSYSQGNNEQFF
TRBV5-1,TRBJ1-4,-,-,TGCGCCAGCAGCTTTTCAAATCCTAATGAAAAACTGTTTTTT,CASSFSNPNEKLFF
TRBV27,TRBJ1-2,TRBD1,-,TGTGCCAGCAGTGGGTACAGGGGTGGCTACACCTTC,CASSGYRGGYTF
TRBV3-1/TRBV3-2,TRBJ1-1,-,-,TGTGCCAGCAGCCGTAAACAGGGTAACACTGAAGCTTTCTTT,CASSRKQGNTEAFF
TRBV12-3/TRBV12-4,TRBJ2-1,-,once,TGTGCCAGCAGTTTGGGCCGCCTGGGGCAGTTCTTC,CASSLGRLGQFF
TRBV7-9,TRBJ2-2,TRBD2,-,TGTGCCAGCAGCTTACCGGGGGGGCCGACCGGGGAGCTGTTTTTT,CASSLPGGPTGELFF
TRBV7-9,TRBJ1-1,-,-,TGTGCCAGCAGCCCCCCCCCAGGGTCCCTTAGGAACACTGAAGCTTTCTTT,CASSPPPGSLRNTEAFF
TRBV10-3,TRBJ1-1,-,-,TGTGCCATCAGTGAGTCGCAGGGCTTGAACACTGAAGCTTTCTTT,CAISESQGLNTEAFF
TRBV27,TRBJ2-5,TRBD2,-,TGTGCCAGCAGGGTGGGGACTAGCGGTCCTATGTACTTC,CASRVGTSGPMYF
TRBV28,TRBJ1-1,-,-,TGTGCCAGCAGCCTCTCAACAGGGTTGGGCACTGAAGCTTTCTTT,CASSLSTGLGTEAFF
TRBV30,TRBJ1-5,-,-,TGTGCCTGGAGGGACGGGGTTAATCAGCCCCAGCATTTT,CAWRDGVNQPQHF
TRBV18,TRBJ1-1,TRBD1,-,TGTGCCAGCTCACCTTCAGGCAGGGGGCTTTATAGCACTGAAGCTTTCTTT,CASSPSGRGLYSTEAFF
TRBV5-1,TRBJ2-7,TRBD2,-,TGCGCCAGCAGCTTGGCGGCGGGAGACTACGAGCAGTACTTC,CASSLAAGDYEQYF
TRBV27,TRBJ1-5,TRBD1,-,TGTGCCAGCAGTTTCTTTAAAAGAGACGGGACAGGCACGGGGCCCCAGCATTTT,CASSFFKRDGTGTGPQHF
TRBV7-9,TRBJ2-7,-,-,TGTGCCAGCAGCGACCGAAACCAGGGTCTATCCTACGAGCAGTACTTC,CASSDRNQGLSYEQYF
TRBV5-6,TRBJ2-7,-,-,TGTGCCAGCAGAACCACAGGGACCCACGAGCAGTACTTC,CASRTTGTHEQYF
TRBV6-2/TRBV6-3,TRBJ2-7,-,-,TGTGCCAGCAGTACCCTTAGCGGACCCTCCTACGAGCAGTACTTC,CASSTLSGPSYEQYF
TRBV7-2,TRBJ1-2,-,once,TGTGCCAGCAGCTTAGGGACAGCAACTATTGGCTACACCTTC,CASSLGTATIGYTF
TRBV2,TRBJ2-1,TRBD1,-,TGTGCCACGCGACAGGGTGAGGGCAATGAGCAGTTCTTC,CATRQGEGNEQFF
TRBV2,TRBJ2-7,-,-,TGTGCCAGCAGCCCCGGGATTACCTACGAGCAGTACTTC,CASSPGITYEQYF
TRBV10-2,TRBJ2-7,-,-,TGCGCCAGCAGTGAGTATTTGACTAGCTCCTACGAGCAGTACTTC,CASSEYLTSSYEQYF
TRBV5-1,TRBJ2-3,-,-,TGCGCCAGCTTCCATAGCACAGATACGCAGTATTTT,CASFHSTDTQYF
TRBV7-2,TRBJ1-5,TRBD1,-,TGTGCCAGCAGCTTTGACAGGGGTACAAATCAGCCCCAGCATTTT,CASSFDRGTNQPQHF
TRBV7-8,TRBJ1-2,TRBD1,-,TGTGCCAGCAGCTTATACCAGGGGGCTCACTATGGCTACACCTTC,CASSLYQGAHYGYTF
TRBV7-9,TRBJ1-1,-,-,TGTGCCAGCAGCTTAGCAGGGGGTGATGAAGCTTTCTTT,CASSLAGGDEAFF
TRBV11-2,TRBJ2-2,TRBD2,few,TGTGCCAGCAGCCCCGGGGAGGGGACCGGGGAGCTGTTTTTT,CASSPGEGTGELFF
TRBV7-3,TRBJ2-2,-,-,TGTGCCAGCAGTTTAACAAGGGGTACCGGGGAGCTGTTTTTT,CASSLTRGTGELFF
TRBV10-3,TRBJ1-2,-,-,TGTGCCATCAGTCTGCAAAGCTACTATGGCTACACCTTC,CAISLQSYYGYTF
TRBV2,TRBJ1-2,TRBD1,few,TGTGCCAGCAGCGCCGACAGGGAGGATGGCTACACCTTC,CASSADREDGYTF
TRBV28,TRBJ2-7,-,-,TGTGCCAGCTGGGCACAGGGAAGTCGTTACGAGCAGTACTTC,CASWAQGSRYEQYF
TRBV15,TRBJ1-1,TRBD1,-,TGTGCCACCAGCAGTTTACAGGGGTCCACTGAAGCTTTCTTT,CATSSLQGSTEAFF
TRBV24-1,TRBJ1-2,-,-,TGTGCCACCCGCGGCGGGGCTAACTATGGCTACACCTTC,CATRGGANYGYTF
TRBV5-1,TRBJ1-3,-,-,TGCGCCAGCAGCTTGAGCTATGCTGGAAACACCATATATTTT,CASSLSYAGNTIYF
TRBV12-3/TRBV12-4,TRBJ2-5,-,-,TGTGCCAGCAGAGTTTCGGGAGAGACCCAGTACTTC,CASRVSGETQYF
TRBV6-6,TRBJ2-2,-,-,TGTGCCAGCAGTTCCTATTACACCGGGGAGCTGTTTTTT,CASSSYYTGELFF
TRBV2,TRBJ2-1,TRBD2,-,TGTGCCAGCAGCCAGGGACTAGTCTTAGTTAATGAGCAGTTCTTC,CASSQGLVLVNEQFF
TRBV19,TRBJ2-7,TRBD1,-,TGTGCCAGTAGTGGACAGGGCTCCTACGAGCAGTACTTC,CASSGQGSYEQYF
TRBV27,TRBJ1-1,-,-,TGTGCCAGCAGGCAACAGGGCACTGAAGCTTTCTTT,CASRQQGTEAFF